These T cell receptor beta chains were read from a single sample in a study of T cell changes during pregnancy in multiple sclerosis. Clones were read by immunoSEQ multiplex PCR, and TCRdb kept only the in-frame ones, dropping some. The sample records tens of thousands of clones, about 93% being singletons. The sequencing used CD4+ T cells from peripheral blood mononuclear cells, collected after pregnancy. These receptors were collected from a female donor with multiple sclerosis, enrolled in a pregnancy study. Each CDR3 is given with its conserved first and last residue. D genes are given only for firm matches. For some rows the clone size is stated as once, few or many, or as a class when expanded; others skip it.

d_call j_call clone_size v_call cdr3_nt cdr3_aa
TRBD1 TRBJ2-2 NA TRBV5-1 TGCGCCAGCAGCTTACAGGGGACCGGGGAGCTGTTTTTT CASSLQGTGELFF
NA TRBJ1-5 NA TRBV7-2 TGTGCCAGCAGCCAACAGGGAACGGGTCAGCCCCAGCATTTT CASSQQGTGQPQHF
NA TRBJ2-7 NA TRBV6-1 TGTGCCAGCAGTGAATCCCCAGGATTAGAGCAGTACTTC CASSESPGLEQYF
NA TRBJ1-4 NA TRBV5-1 TGCGCCAGCAGCTTAAGAGGAGCGATCGCAACTAATGAAAAACTGTTTTTT CASSLRGAIATNEKLFF
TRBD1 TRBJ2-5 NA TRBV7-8 TGTGCCAGCAGCTTTTTGAGGGGGCTTCAAGAGACCCAGTACTTC CASSFLRGLQETQYF
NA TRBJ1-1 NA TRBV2 TGTGCCAGCCTAGCCGGGGTTCTGAACACTGAAGCTTTCTTT CASLAGVLNTEAFF
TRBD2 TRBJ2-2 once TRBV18 TGTGCCAGCTCACCATTGCCTAGCGGGACGAACACCGGGGAGCTGTTTTTT CASSPLPSGTNTGELFF
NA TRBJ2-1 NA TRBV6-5 TGTGCCAGCAGTTACCTGGTAGGAGGGGGCGGTGAGCAGTTCTTC CASSYLVGGGGEQFF
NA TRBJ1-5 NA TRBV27 TGTGCCAGCAGTTTATCAGCGGGGCTCGGTCAGCCCCAGCATTTT CASSLSAGLGQPQHF
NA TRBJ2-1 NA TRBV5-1 TGCGCCAGCAGCTTGTTGCGGGGCAATGAGCAGTTCTTC CASSLLRGNEQFF
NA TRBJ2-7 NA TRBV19 NA CASSTSGGSAYEQYF
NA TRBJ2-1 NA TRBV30 TGTGCCGGGAGGAGGCCCGGGAATGAGCAGTTCTTC CAGRRPGNEQFF
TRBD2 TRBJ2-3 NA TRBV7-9 TGTGCCAGCAGCTTAGTTAGCGGGAGAACAGATACGCAGTATTTT CASSLVSGRTDTQYF
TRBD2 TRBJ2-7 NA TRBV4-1 TGCGCCAGCAGACTCAGTCCGGCGGGAGGCTACGAGCAGTACTTC CASRLSPAGGYEQYF
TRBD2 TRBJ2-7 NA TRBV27 TGTGCCAGCTCAGCTAGCGGTTCCTACGAGCAGTACTTC CASSASGSYEQYF
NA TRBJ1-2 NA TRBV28 TGTGCCAGCAGTTTAATTGGCGGGTCGGGATATGGCTACACCTTC CASSLIGGSGYGYTF
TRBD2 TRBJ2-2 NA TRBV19 TGTGCCAGTAGTAGGACTAGCGGGAGCGGCACCGGGGAGCTGTTTTTT CASSRTSGSGTGELFF
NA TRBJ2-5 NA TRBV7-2 TGTGCCAGCAGCTTACAGCCCCTCCCGGGAGAGACCCAGTACTTC CASSLQPLPGETQYF
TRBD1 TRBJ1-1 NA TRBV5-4 TGTGCCAGCAGCGCCGGACAGGGTCGCACTGAAGCTTTCTTT CASSAGQGRTEAFF
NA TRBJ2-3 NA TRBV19 TGTGCCAGTAGTATTTTCCTCACAGATACGCAGTATTTT CASSIFLTDTQYF
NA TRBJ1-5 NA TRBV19 TGTGCCAGTAACACAGGGAAGGATCAGCCCCAGCATTTT CASNTGKDQPQHF
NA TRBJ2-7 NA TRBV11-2 TGTGCCAGCAGCTTAGTAGCGGCAAGCTCCTACGAGCAGTACTTC CASSLVAASSYEQYF
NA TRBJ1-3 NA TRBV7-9 TGTGCCAGCAGCTCCTACGGGGGTGCGGGACCTGGAAACACCATATATTTT CASSSYGGAGPGNTIYF
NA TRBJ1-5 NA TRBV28 TGTGCCAGCAATCCCGCGCAGGCGTGGACAGATCAGCCCCAGCATTTT CASNPAQAWTDQPQHF
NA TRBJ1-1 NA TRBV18 TGTGCCAGCTCACCACTCGACACAAGGAACACTGAAGCTTTCTTT CASSPLDTRNTEAFF
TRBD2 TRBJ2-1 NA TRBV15 TGTGCCACCAGCAGAGACGAGGGGACTAGCGGGAGTAAATACGACAATGAGCAGTTCTTC CATSRDEGTSGSKYDNEQFF
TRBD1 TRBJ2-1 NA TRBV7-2 TGTGCCAGCAGCATCGGGACAGGGAGCTATGATGAGCAGTTCTTC CASSIGTGSYDEQFF
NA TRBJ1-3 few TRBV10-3 TGTGCCACGTCACAGGGCGAAGGTACTGGAAACACCATATATTTT CATSQGEGTGNTIYF
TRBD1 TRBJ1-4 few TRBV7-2 TGTGCCAGCAGCTTAGAGACAGGGAATGAAAAACTGTTTTTT CASSLETGNEKLFF
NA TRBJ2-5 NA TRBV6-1 TGTGCCAGCACTCCCCTCTGGGGGGGCGGGGAGACCCAGTACTTC CASTPLWGGGETQYF
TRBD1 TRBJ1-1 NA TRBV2 TGTGCCAGCACCGTGGACAGGGCGAACACTGAAGCTTTCTTT CASTVDRANTEAFF
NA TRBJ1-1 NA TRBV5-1 TGCGCCAGCAGCTTGTGGGTCCGGGCGGGGAACACTGAAGCTTTCTTT CASSLWVRAGNTEAFF
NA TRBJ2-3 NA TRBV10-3 TGTGCCATCAGCGCGATTAGAGACACAGATACGCAGTATTTT CAISAIRDTDTQYF
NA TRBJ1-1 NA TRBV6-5 TGTGCCAGCAGTTATAGCACGGCTATTTTGGCTGAAGCTTTCTTT CASSYSTAILAEAFF
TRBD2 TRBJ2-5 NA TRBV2 TGTGCCAGCAGTGAGTTTAGCGGGAGGCCCACCGGGGAGACCCAGTACTTC CASSEFSGRPTGETQYF
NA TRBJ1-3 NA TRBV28 TGTGCCAGCTCTCAACTCGTCTCTGGAAACACCATATATTTT CASSQLVSGNTIYF